The next 11 T cell receptor beta chains were all read from a single sample in a study of shared clonotypes between healthy human individuals. Sequenced by immunoSEQ multiplex PCR; TCRdb stores in-frame clones only, minus some. The sample gives about a million clones, about 75% of which show up once; about 1.5% is in the top ten. The sequenced material came from memory CD4+ T cells sorted from blood. Regarding subset: CD45RA-negative fraction. These TCRs come from a man between 18 and 29 years old in good health.

This chain links TRBV7-2 with TRBJ1-2; possibly TRBD1 for D (5 bases). The length of the CDR3 is 13 residues. Looked up from germline, CDR1 is SGHTA and CDR2 is FQGNSA. The V gene lost 6 bases and the J gene lost 6 bases, with 14 bases spanning the gap. CDR3 in DNA: TGTGCCAGCAGACTCCAGGGTTCGGATGGCTACACCTTC. This encodes CASRLQGSDGYTF.

This clone was detected ten times or more. This chain uses TRBV29-1 with TRBJ1-2, with D unresolved. The CDR3 is 13 amino acids. Germline CDR1 SQVTM, CDR2 ANQGSEA. V lost 2 bases to trimming and J lost 2 bases, with 9 bases between them. The CDR3 nucleotides are TGCAGCGTTGAACAGGATTTAAACTATGGCTACACCTTC. Amino acids: CSVEQDLNYGYTF.

The chain couples TRBV5-1 to TRBJ2-5, with TRBD1 identical over 9 bases. CDR3 size: 15 residues. V lost 1 base and J lost 4; bases outside the gene matches: 5. Germline CDR1 and CDR2: SGHRS and YFSETQ. The CDR3 coding sequence is TGCGCCAGCAGCTTGCTGGGACAGGGAGGAGAGACCCAGTACTTC. It encodes CASSLLGQGGETQYF. The full variable domain, completed using reference TRBV5-1 and TRBJ2-5, is KAGVTQTPRYLIKTRGQQVTLSCSPISGHRSVSWYQQTPGQGLQFLFEYFSETQRNKGNFPGRFSGRQFSNSRSEMNVSTLELGDSALYLCASSLLGQGGETQYFGPGTRLLVL.

DNA of the CDR3: TGTGCCAGCAGCTTCTCGACAGCTTCTAACTATGGCTACACCTTC. Translation gives CASSFSTASNYGYTF. The J gene is TRBJ1-2, the V gene TRBV7-9; D is possibly TRBD1 (5 bases). The CDR3 runs 15 residues. Trimming removed 3 bases at V and 0 bases at J, with 11 bases between. Germline-derived CDR1 and CDR2 are SEHNR and FQNEAQ (reference sequence).

The chain recombines TRBV6-1 with TRBJ1-2; no clear D gene. V dropped 4 bases and J dropped 0 bases, with 6 bases sitting between them. From germline, CDR1 is MNHNS and CDR2 SASEGT. The CDR3 length is 13 residues. The CDR3 DNA reads TGTGCCAGCAGTGGACTGACTAACTATGGCTACACCTTC. Translated, it gives CASSGLTNYGYTF.

V gene TRBV6-1 combines with J gene TRBJ2-5, with no clear D. Germline lookup yields CDR1 MNHNS and CDR2 SASEGT. The length of the CDR3 is 14 residues. V was clipped by 4 bases and J by 1 base, with 10 bases between them. CDR3 protein: CASSGRLIQETQYF. In DNA, the CDR3 is TGTGCCAGCAGTGGCCGACTGATCCAAGAGACCCAGTACTTC.

The genes are TRBV27 and TRBJ1-2; no definite D call. This CDR3 spans 13 amino acids. The germline gives CDR1 MNHEY, CDR2 SMNVEV (reference sequence). V was cut by 6 bases and J by 4 bases, with 12 bases left in between. CDR3 nucleotides: TGTGCCAGCAGCGTTAGGGTTGGCTATGGCTACACCTTC. Protein sequence: CASSVRVGYGYTF.

This clone was detected only a few times. This chain joins TRBV28 and TRBJ2-1; perhaps TRBD1 as D (6 bases). V lost 5 bases and J lost 5, with 13 bases in between. Germline V CDR1 and CDR2: MDHEN, SYDVKM. This CDR3 region has 14 residues. The CDR3 DNA is TGTGCCAGCAGTCCGTGGACAGAAAACAATGAGCAGTTCTTC. Translation: CASSPWTENNEQFF.

The genes are TRBV19 and TRBJ2-1, with TRBD2 identical over 9 bases. The CDR3 is 16 residues long. The ends lost 4 bases at V and 2 bases at J; junction bases unmatched: 6. Per germline, CDR1 LNHDA and CDR2 SQIVND (reference sequence). This CDR3 is CASSNPAGGPYNEQFF. DNA of the CDR3: TGTGCCAGTAGTAACCCCGCGGGGGGGCCCTACAATGAGCAGTTCTTC.

The chain joins TRBV7-9 to TRBJ2-7; maybe TRBD1 (5 bases). With 5 bases removed from V and 5 bases from J, the gap between germline ends came to 19 bases. This CDR3 comprises 15 residues. Germline CDR1 is SEHNR and CDR2 is FQNEAQ (reference sequence). The DNA of the CDR3 is TGTGCCAGCAGCCCATCTGGACACCCCCAGGACGAGCAGTACTTC. As protein: CASSPSGHPQDEQYF. Using reference TRBV7-9 and TRBJ2-7 for the parts outside the CDR3, the full variable domain is DTGVSQNPRHKITKRGQNVTFRCDPISEHNRLYWYRQTLGQGPEFLTYFQNEAQLEKSRLLSDRFSAERPKGSFSTLEIQRTEQGDSAMYLCASSPSGHPQDEQYFGPGTRLTVT.

CDR3 protein: CASSVDGQSGYTQYF. CDR3 nucleotide sequence: TGTGCCAGCAGCGTAGATGGGCAGTCCGGGTATACGCAGTATTTT. J is TRBJ2-3 and V is TRBV9, with D hard to call. This CDR3 contains 15 residues. Germline V gives CDR1 SGDLS, CDR2 YYNGEE. The ends were cut back, 0 bases at V and 7 bases at J, with 15 bases in the middle. Using reference TRBV9 and TRBJ2-3 for the parts outside the CDR3, the full variable domain is DSGVTQTPKHLITATGQRVTLRCSPRSGDLSVYWYQQSLDQGLQFLIQYYNGEERAKGNILERFSAQQFPDLHSELNLSSLELGDSALYFCASSVDGQSGYTQYFGPGTRLTVL.